This T cell receptor (beta chain) comes out of a study of shared clonotypes between healthy human individuals. Data came from immunoSEQ multiplex PCR; TCRdb stores just in-frame clones and leaves some out. The sample consists of roughly 2.1 million clones, roughly 91% of them appearing once. V was cut by 6 bases and J by 0 bases, with 12 bases left in between. The CDR3 sequence is 14 residues long. Germline CDR1 reads SEHNR; CDR2 reads FQNEAQ (reference sequence). Terminally differentiated effector memory CD45RA+ cells were excluded from the naive CD8 cells, which were CD45RO-negative and positively selected for CCR7.

The sequence derives from a man aged 18 to 29 in good health. Some clones in this sample may be carry-over from other donors' samples. The chain employs TRBV7-9 and TRBJ2-7; either TRBD1 or TRBD2 may fit D (6 bases each). Sequencing used naive CD8+ T cells from PBMCs. As DNA, the CDR3 is TGTGCCAGCAGGGGGGGCAGGAACTCCTACGAGCAGTACTTC. This codes for CASRGGRNSYEQYF. Full variable domain (remainder filled in from reference TRBV7-9 and TRBJ2-7): DTGVSQNPRHKITKRGQNVTFRCDPISEHNRLYWYRQTLGQGPEFLTYFQNEAQLEKSRLLSDRFSAERPKGSFSTLEIQRTEQGDSAMYLCASRGGRNSYEQYFGPGTRLTVT.